The source of this TCR beta chain is a study of blood T cells in healthy people across ages. A word on this clonotype: Antigen specificity is unknown.

PCR was performed a second time for about 7 to 11 cycles using a sample-barcoded 5' primer and a J-beta primer mix. One entry per CDR3 protein, called by TCRdb with MiXCR from the 5' RACE reads. The sample shows about 1.5 million distinct CDR3 sequences, 42% of them seen only once. Regarding the study as a whole: Naive T cell percentage showed a strong correlation with the diversity of TCR beta.

J gave up 7 bases and V 1 base, and 4 bases lay outside the gene matches. The CDR3 is 15 amino acids. Germline values: CDR1 SGHTA, CDR2 FQGNSA. The sequenced material came from blood. The sequence was obtained from a woman between 18 and 29 years old in good health. The chain links TRBV7-2 to TRBJ2-3; 11 bases line up with TRBD2. The CDR3: CASSLGSGGGYTQYF. The CDR3, as DNA: TGTGCCAGCAGCTTAGGTAGCGGGGGGGGCTATACGCAGTATTTT.